This T cell receptor beta chain was documented in a study of metastatic and nonmetastatic thyroid tumors. Overall study context: Across peripheral blood and tumor or nodule tissue samples taken from malignant and benign thyroid patients, the repertoires were compared with one another. Study outcomes and limitations: It was reported that TCR beta diversity was significantly higher in malignant thyroid tumors than benign nodules, in blood and tumor.

Authors' analysis steps: Construction of a distant-metastasis classifier for papillary thyroid cancer relied on CDR3 differences across clinicopathological groups. TCRdb reprocessed the PCR reads using MiXCR. The V and J calls were determined by TCRdb, not by the authors. This table holds around 37,000 clones, roughly 24% found once. In regard to this clone: Antigen: not known.

Trimming shortened V by 6 bases and J by 5 bases, and 7 bases separated the two germline ends. The CDR3 extends over 11 amino acids. Prior to thyroid surgery, none of the patients had received any treatment. Sequenced material: tumor tissue. The chain recombines TRBV12-3 or TRBV12-4 with TRBJ1-1; TRBD1 is a possible D gene (5 bases). This TCR derives from a female donor with papillary thyroid cancer or a benign thyroid nodule (not recorded which). Some clones in this sample may be carry-over from other donors' samples. The CDR3 nucleotides read TGTGCCAGCAGCGAGGGGACTGAAGCTTTCTTT. It is translated as CASSEGTEAFF.